This T cell receptor (beta chain) originates from a study of CD8 T cells in ankylosing spondylitis. Study outcomes and limitations: A TCR beta motif of about eight highly homologous variants seemed to mark ankylosing spondylitis blood. In the blood and synovial fluid of reactive arthritis, some motif variants had been previously reported.

Trimming took off 8 bases at V and 0 bases at J, with 11 bases between the two ends. This CDR3 is built from 14 residues. Germline V CDR1 and CDR2: SNHLY, FYNNEI. It was by quantitative 5'-RACE with molecular barcodes that TCR beta libraries were made. TCRdb reprocessed the 5' RACE reads with MiXCR, giving one entry per CDR3 protein. The sample consists of a few hundred thousand distinct CDR3 sequences, under 25% of them appearing once. This clonotype was seen ten or more times. The antigen remains unidentified. The receptor comes from a male donor with ankylosing spondylitis. The chain recombines TRBV2 with TRBJ1-5, with D unclear. Specimen: blood, either unsorted or a sorted T cell fraction (not recorded which). CDR3 sequence reads: CASSGSNSNQPQHF. In DNA, the CDR3 is TGTGCCAGCTCCGGCAGCAATAGCAATCAGCCCCAGCATTTT. Based on the CDR3 plus reference TRBV2 and TRBJ1-5, the full variable domain is EPEVTQTPSHQVTQMGQEVILRCVPISNHLYFYWYRQILGQKVEFLVSFYNNEISEKSEIFDDQFSVERPDGSNFTLKIRSTKLEDSAMYFCASSGSNSNQPQHFGDGTRLSIL.